This is a list of T cell receptor beta chains from one sample in a study of blood T cell repertoires in COVID-19. Sequenced by immunoSEQ multiplex PCR; TCRdb stores in-frame clones only, minus some. This table holds under 200,000 clones, around 87% found once. Sequencing was carried out using peripheral blood. The source of these receptors is a man in his sixties with COVID-19, enrolled during active disease. CDR3s include the opening cysteine and the closing phenylalanine or tryptophan. Fields, in order: D gene, V gene, J gene, clone size, CDR3 DNA, CDR3 protein. A D gene is named only where the DNA matches it firmly. Rows give clone size only sometimes, using once, few, many, or a class for an expanded clone.

NA	TRBV9	TRBJ2-2	few	TGTGCCAGCAGCGGCGACAGTAACACCGGGGAGCTGTTTTTT	CASSGDSNTGELFF
TRBD1	TRBV28	TRBJ2-1	NA	TGTGCCAGCAGTTTTGGGGACAGGGCAGGGTTGAATGAGCAGTTCTTC	CASSFGDRAGLNEQFF
NA	TRBV6-5	TRBJ2-5	NA	TGTGCCAGCAGTTACCAACCCGACGGGCCACAGGGGACCCAGTACTTC	CASSYQPDGPQGTQYF
NA	TRBV7-9	TRBJ2-5	NA	TGTGCCAGCAGCTTAGGGAGCCTGAACGGGGAGACCCAGTACTTC	CASSLGSLNGETQYF
NA	TRBV10-3	TRBJ1-5	once	TGTGCCATCAGTCAACCGGATCAGCCCCAGCATTTT	CAISQPDQPQHF
TRBD1	TRBV5-8	TRBJ1-5	NA	TGTGCCAGCAACGGACAGGGATTTAACAATCAGCCCCAGCATTTT	CASNGQGFNNQPQHF
NA	TRBV12-5	TRBJ1-1	few	TGTGCTAGTGGTTTGGTAGTTGGGAGACTGAACACTGAAGCTTTCTTT	CASGLVVGRLNTEAFF
TRBD1	TRBV6-6	TRBJ2-1	NA	TGTGCCAGCAGTTCCGGGACAGGGGGCCCCGATGAGCAGTTCTTC	CASSSGTGGPDEQFF
NA	TRBV3-1/TRBV3-2	TRBJ1-6	NA	TGTGCCAGCAGCGACAGGACGAATTCACCCCTCCACTTT	CASSDRTNSPLHF
NA	TRBV14	TRBJ2-7	NA	TGTGCCAGCAGCCAAGGGGGCCACTACGAGCAGTACTTC	CASSQGGHYEQYF
NA	TRBV3-1/TRBV3-2	TRBJ2-7	NA	TGTGCCAGCAGCCAAGTGGCAACCAACTACGAGCAGTACTTC	CASSQVATNYEQYF
TRBD1	TRBV18	TRBJ1-2	NA	TGTGCCAGCTCACCCTCATCGGAGGGGGCGGGTGGCTACACCTTC	CASSPSSEGAGGYTF
NA	TRBV7-9	TRBJ2-7	NA	TGTGCCAGCAGCTCCCATCAGGGCGCCGAGCAGTACTTC	CASSSHQGAEQYF
TRBD2	TRBV4-2	TRBJ2-1	NA	TGTGCCAGCAGCCAAGATCTAGCGGGGGGATACAATGAGCAGTTCTTC	CASSQDLAGGYNEQFF